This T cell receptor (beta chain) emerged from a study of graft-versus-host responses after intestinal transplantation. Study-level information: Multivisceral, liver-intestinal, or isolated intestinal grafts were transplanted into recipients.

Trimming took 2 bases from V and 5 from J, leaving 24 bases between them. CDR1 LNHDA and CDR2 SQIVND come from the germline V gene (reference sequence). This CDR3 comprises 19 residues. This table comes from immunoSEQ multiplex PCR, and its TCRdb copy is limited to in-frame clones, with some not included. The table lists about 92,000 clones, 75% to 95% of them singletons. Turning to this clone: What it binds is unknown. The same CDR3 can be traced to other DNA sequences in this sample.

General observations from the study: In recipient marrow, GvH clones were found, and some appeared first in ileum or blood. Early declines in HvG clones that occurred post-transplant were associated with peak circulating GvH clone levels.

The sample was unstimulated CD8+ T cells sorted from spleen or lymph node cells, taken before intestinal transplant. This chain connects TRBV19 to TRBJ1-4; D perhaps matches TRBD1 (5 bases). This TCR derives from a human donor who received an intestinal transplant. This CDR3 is CASSINERRSGAFNEKLFF. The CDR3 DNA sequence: TGTGCCAGTAGTATAAACGAACGTCGCAGCGGGGCGTTCAATGAAAAACTGTTTTTT.